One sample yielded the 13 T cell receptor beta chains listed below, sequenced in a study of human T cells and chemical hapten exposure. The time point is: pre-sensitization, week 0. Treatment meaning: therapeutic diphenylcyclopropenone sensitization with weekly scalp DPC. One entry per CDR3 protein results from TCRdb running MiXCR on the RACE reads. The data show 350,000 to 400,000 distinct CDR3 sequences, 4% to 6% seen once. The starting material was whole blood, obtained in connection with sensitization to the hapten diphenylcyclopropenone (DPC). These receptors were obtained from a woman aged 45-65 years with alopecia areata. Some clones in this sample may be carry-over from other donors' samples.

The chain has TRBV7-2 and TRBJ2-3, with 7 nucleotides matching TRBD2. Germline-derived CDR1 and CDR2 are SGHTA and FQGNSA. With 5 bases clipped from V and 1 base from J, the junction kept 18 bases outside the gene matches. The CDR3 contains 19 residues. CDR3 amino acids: CASSPLRSGIKRGTDTQYF. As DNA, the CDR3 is TGTGCCAGCAGCCCCCTGAGGAGCGGGATAAAGAGGGGCACAGATACGCAGTATTTT.

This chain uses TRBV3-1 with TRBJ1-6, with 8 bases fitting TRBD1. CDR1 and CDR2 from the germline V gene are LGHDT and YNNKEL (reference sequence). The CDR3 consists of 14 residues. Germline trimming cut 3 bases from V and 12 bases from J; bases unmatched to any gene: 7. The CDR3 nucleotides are TGTGCCAGCAGCCACGGACAGGGTCAGGGACCCCTCCACTTT. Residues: CASSHGQGQGPLHF.

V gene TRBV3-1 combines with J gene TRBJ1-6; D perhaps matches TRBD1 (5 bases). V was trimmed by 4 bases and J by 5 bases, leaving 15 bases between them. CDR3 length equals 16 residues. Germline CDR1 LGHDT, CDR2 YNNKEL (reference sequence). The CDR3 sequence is CASSPLGPGDNSPLHF. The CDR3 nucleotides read TGTGCCAGCAGCCCCCTGGGGCCCGGAGATAATTCACCCCTCCACTTT.

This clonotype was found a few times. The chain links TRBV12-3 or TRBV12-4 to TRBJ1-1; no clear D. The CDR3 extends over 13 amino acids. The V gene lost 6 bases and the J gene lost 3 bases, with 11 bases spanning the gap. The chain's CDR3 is CASRTGGDTEAFF. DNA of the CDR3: TGTGCCAGCAGGACGGGCGGAGACACTGAAGCTTTCTTT.

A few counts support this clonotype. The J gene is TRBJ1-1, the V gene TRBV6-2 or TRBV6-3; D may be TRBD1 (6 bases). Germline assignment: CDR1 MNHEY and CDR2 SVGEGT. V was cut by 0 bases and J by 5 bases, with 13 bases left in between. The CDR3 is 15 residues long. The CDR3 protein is CASSYSSKGGTEAFF. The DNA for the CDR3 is TGTGCCAGCAGTTACTCGTCGAAGGGGGGGACTGAAGCTTTCTTT.

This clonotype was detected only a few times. CDR3 loop: CASRDSIYEQYF. The CDR3 DNA is TGTGCCAGCAGAGACAGCATATACGAGCAGTACTTC. The chain uses TRBV28 and TRBJ2-7, with D possibly being TRBD1 (5 bases). V was shortened by 6 bases and J by 4 bases, with 10 bases between the two germline ends. Germline assignment: CDR1 MDHEN and CDR2 SYDVKM. The CDR3 is made up of 12 amino acids.

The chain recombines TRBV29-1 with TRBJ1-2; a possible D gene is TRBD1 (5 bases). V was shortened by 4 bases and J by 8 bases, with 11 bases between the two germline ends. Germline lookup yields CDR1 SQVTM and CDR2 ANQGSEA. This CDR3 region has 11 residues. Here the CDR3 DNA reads TGCAGCGTTGTGGTAAGGGGCGGCTACACCTTC. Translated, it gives CSVVVRGGYTF.

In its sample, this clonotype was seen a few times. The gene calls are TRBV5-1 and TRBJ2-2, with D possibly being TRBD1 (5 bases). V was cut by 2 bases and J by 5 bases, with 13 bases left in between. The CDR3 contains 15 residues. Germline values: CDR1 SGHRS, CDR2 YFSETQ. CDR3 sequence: CASSLMAGQTGELFF. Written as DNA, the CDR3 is TGCGCCAGCAGCTTAATGGCAGGGCAGACCGGGGAGCTGTTTTTT. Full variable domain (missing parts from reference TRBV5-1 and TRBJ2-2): KAGVTQTPRYLIKTRGQQVTLSCSPISGHRSVSWYQQTPGQGLQFLFEYFSETQRNKGNFPGRFSGRQFSNSRSEMNVSTLELGDSALYLCASSLMAGQTGELFFGEGSRLTVL.

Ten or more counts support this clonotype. CDR3 in DNA: TGCAGTGCTAGAGATACGGGGTCTGCTGGCTACACCTTC. It encodes CSARDTGSAGYTF. This chain joins TRBV20-1 and TRBJ1-2; D not resolved. CDR3 length: 13 amino acids. The V end lost 0 bases, the J end lost 7 bases, and 12 bases lay between the germline ends. CDR1 is DFQATT, CDR2 SNEGSKA, per germline (reference sequence).

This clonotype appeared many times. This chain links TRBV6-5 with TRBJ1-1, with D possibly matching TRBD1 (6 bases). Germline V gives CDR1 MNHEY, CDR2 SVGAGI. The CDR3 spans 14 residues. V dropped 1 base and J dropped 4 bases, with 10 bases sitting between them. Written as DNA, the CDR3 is TGTGCCAGCAGTTACTTGGGGGGCGGCACTGAAGCTTTCTTT. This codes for CASSYLGGGTEAFF.

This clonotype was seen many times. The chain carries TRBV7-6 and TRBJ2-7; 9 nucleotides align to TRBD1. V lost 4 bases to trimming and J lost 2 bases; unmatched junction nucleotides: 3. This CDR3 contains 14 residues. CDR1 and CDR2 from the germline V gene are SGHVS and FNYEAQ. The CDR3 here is CASSSWTGAYEQYF. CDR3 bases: TGTGCCAGCAGCTCCTGGACAGGGGCCTACGAGCAGTACTTC.

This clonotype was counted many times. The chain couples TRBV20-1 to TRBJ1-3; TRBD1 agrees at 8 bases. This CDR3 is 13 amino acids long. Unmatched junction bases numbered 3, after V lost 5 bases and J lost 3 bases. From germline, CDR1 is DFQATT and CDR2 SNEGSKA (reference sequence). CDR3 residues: CSAGQGSGNTIYF. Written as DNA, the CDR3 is TGCAGTGCTGGACAGGGCAGTGGAAACACCATATATTTT.

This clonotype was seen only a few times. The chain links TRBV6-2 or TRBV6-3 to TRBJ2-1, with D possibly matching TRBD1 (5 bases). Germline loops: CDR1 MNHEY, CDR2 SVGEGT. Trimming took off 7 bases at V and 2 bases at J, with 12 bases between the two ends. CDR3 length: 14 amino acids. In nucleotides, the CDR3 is TGTGCCAGCAACGCAGGGCCCACCTACAATGAGCAGTTCTTC. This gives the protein CASNAGPTYNEQFF.